Shown below are 5 T cell receptor beta chains from a single sample sequenced in a study of blood T cell repertoires in COVID-19. This table comes from immunoSEQ multiplex PCR, and its TCRdb copy is limited to in-frame clones, with some not included. The table lists 150,000 to 160,000 clones, approximately 83% of them singletons. The specimen was peripheral blood. The receptors here all came from an older woman with COVID-19, enrolled during active disease.

This rearrangement joins TRBV27 to TRBJ1-6; maybe TRBD1 (6 bases). Germline V gene lookup returns CDR1 MNHEY and CDR2 SMNVEV (reference sequence). Trimming shortened V by 4 bases and J by 6 bases, and 13 bases separated the two germline ends. This CDR3 is 15 amino acids long. The CDR3 DNA follows: TGTGCCAGCAGTTGGCGGGGGGCGGCTAATTCACCCCTCCACTTT. The encoded protein is CASSWRGAANSPLHF.

This sequence joins TRBV10-3 and TRBJ1-1; tentatively, D is TRBD1 (5 bases). The CDR3 spans 15 residues. Germline V gene sequence: CDR1 ENHRY, CDR2 SYGVKD. V was trimmed by 5 bases and J by 3 bases, leaving 16 bases between them. CDR3 in amino acids: CAISPRVRGDTEAFF. The DNA for the CDR3 is TGTGCCATCAGTCCCAGAGTCCGGGGGGACACTGAAGCTTTCTTT.

This clone was seen once. The chain uses TRBV3-1 (or the pseudogene TRBV3-2) and TRBJ1-6; no reliable D call. CDR3 length: 13 residues. With 0 bases removed from V and 14 bases from J, the gap between germline ends came to 11 bases. Germline V CDR1 and CDR2: LGHDT, YNNKEL (reference sequence). In DNA, the CDR3 is TGTGCCAGCAGCCAAGATCAACTTTATACCCTCCACTTT. Translating gives CASSQDQLYTLHF.

The chain joins TRBV6-5 to TRBJ1-5, with 7 positions matching TRBD1. Germline V gene sequence: CDR1 MNHEY, CDR2 SVGAGI. CDR3 length: 14 residues. Germline trimming cut 4 bases from V and 1 base from J; bases unmatched to any gene: 1. In DNA form, the CDR3 reads TGTGCCAGCAGTTGGACAGGAAGCAATCAGCCCCAGCATTTT. Translated, it gives CASSWTGSNQPQHF.

The CDR3 bases are TGTGCCAGCAGTCGTGACGTTGCGAGCGATGGCTACACCTTC. This codes for CASSRDVASDGYTF. The chain uses TRBV6-4 and TRBJ1-2; D not resolved. CDR3 length: 14 amino acids. Germline V gene sequence: CDR1 MRHNA, CDR2 SNTAGT. V shed 5 bases and J shed 6 bases, with 16 bases lying between them.